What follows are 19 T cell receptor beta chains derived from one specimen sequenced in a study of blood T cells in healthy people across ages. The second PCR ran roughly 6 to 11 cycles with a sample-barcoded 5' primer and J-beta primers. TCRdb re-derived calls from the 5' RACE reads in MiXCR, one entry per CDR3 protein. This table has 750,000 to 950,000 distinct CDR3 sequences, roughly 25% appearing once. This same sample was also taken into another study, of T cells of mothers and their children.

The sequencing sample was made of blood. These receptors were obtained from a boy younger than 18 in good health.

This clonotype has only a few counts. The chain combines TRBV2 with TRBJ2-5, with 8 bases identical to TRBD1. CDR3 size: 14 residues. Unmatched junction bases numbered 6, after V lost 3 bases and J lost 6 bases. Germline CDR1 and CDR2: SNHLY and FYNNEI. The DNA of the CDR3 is TGTGCCAGCAGTGACGGACAGGGTAGTAAGACCCAGTACTTC. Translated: CASSDGQGSKTQYF.

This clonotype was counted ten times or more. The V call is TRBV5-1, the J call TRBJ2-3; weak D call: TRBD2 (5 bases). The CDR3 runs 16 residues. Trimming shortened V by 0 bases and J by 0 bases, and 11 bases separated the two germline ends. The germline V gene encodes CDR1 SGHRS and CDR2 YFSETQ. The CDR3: CASSLEGTRSTDTQYF. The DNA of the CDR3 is TGCGCCAGCAGCTTGGAAGGCACTAGGAGCACAGATACGCAGTATTTT.

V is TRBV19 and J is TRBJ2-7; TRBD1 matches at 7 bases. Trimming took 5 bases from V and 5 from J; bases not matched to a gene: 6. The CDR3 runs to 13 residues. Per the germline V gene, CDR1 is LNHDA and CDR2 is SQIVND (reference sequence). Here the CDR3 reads CASSPSGGHEQYF. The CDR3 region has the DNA TGTGCCAGTAGTCCATCAGGGGGACACGAGCAGTACTTC.

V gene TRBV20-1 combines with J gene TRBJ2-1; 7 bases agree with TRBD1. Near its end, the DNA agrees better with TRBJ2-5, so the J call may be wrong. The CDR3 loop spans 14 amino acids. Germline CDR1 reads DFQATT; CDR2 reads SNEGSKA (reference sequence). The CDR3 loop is CSARTGTAEETQYF. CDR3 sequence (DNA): TGCAGTGCTAGAACCGGGACAGCAGAAGAGACCCAGTACTTC.

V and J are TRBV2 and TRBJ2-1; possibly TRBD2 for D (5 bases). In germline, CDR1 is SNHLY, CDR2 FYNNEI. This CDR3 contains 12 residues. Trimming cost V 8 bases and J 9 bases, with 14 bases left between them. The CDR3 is CASLYGLAEQFF. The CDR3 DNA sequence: TGTGCCAGCCTCTATGGACTTGCTGAGCAGTTCTTC.

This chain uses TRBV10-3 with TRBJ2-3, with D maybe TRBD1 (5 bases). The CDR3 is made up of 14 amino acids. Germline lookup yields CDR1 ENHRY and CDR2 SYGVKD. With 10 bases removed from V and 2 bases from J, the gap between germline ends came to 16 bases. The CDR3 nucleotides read TGTGCCACTGGTAAGACACAGGCCACAGATACGCAGTATTTT. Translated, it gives CATGKTQATDTQYF.

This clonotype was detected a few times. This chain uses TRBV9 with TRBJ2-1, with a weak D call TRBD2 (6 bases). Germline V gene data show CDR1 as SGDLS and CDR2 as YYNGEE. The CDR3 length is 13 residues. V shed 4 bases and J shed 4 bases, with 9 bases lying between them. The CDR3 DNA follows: TGTGCCAGCAGCTCCGCGGGGTACAATGAGCAGTTCTTC. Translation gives CASSSAGYNEQFF.

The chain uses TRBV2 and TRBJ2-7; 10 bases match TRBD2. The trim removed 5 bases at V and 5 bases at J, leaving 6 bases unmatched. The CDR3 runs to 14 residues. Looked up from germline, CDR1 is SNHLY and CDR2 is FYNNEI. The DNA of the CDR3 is TGTGCCAGCAGTCGGCTAGCGGGGGAAAACGAGCAGTACTTC. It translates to CASSRLAGENEQYF.

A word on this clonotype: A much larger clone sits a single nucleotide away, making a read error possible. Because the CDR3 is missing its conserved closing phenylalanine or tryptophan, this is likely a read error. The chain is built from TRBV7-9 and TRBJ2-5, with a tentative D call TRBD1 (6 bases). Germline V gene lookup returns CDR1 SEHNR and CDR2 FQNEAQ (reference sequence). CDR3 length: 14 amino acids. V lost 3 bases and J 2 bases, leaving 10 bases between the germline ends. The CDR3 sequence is CASSLTGTQETQYS. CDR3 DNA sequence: TGTGCCAGCAGCTTGACCGGGACACAAGAGACCCAGTACTCC.

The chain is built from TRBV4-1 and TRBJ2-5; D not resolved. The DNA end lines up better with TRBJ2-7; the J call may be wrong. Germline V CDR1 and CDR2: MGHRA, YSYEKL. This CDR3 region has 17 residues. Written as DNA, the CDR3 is TGCGCCAGCAGCCAAGAGTTTGGCCCCCGGAGCTCCTACGAGCAGTACTTC. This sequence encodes CASSQEFGPRSSYEQYF.

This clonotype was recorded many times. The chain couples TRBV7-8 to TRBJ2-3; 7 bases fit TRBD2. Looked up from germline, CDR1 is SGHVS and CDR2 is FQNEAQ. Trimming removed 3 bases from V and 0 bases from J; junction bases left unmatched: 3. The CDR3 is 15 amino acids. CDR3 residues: CASSLREISTDTQYF. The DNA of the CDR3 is TGTGCCAGCAGCTTGCGGGAGATAAGCACAGATACGCAGTATTTT.

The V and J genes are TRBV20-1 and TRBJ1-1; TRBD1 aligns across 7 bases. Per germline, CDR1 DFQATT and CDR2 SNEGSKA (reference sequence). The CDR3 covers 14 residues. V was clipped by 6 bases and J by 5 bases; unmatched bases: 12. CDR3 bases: TGCAGTGCCCTGACAGGGCCCGGTGAGACTGAAGCTTTCTTT. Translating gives CSALTGPGETEAFF.

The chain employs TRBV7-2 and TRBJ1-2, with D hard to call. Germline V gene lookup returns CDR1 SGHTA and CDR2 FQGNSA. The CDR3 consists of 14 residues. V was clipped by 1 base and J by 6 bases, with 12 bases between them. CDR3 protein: CASSLEFAEDGYTF. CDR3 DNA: TGTGCCAGCAGCTTAGAGTTCGCGGAGGATGGCTACACCTTC.

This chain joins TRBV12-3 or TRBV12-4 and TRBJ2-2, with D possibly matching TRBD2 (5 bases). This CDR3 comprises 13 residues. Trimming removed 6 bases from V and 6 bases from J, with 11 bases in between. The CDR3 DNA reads TGTGCCAGCAGGCGGGTGGAGGCCGGGGAGCTGTTTTTT. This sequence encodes CASRRVEAGELFF.

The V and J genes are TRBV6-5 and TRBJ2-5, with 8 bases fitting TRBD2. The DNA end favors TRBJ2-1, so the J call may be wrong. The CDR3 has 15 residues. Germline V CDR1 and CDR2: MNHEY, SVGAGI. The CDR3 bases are TGTGCCAGCAGTTACTGGGCGGGGGGAAACAATGAGCAGTTCTTC. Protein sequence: CASSYWAGGNNEQFF.

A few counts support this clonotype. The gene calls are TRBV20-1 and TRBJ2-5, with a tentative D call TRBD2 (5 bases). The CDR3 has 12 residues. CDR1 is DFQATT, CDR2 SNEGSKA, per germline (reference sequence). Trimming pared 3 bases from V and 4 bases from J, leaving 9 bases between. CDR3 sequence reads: CSASGLAETQYF. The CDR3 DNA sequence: TGCAGTGCTAGTGGTCTAGCAGAGACCCAGTACTTC.

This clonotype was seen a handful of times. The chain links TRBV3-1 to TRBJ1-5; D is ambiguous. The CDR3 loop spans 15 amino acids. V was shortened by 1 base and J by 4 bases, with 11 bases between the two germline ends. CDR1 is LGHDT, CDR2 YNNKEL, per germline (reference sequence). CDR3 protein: CASSQGRQINQPQHF. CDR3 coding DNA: TGTGCCAGCAGCCAAGGAAGGCAGATAAATCAGCCCCAGCATTTT.

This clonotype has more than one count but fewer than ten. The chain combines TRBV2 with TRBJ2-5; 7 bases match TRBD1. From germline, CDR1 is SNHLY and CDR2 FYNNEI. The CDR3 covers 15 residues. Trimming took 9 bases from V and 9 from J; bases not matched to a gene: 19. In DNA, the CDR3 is TGTGCCAGGACTACTGAACAGGGGTTTTCGCCTCCCCAGTACTTC. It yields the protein CARTTEQGFSPPQYF.

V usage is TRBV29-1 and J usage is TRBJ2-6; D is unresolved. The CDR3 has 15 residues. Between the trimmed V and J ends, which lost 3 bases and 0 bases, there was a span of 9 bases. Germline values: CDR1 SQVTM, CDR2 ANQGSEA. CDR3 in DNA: TGCAGCGTTGACGGCCCACCCTCTGGGGCCAACGTCCTGACTTTC. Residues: CSVDGPPSGANVLTF. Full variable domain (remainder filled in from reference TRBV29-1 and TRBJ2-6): SAVISQKPSRDICQRGTSLTIQCQVDSQVTMMFWYRQQPGQSLTLIATANQGSEATYESGFVIDKFPISRPNLTFSTLTVSNMSPEDSSIYLCSVDGPPSGANVLTFGAGSRLTVL.